These 9 T cell receptor beta chains were all obtained from the same sample, sequenced in a study of cytomegalovirus exposure and HLA in healthy donors. The PCR used 60 Vbeta and 13 Jbeta primers. Only in-frame clones appear in the TCRdb table, and some are missing; sequencing was by immunoSEQ multiplex PCR. The table records over 150,000 clones, around nine tenths of them present only once. The sequencing input was PBMCs. The receptors stem from a woman aged 30 to 39 in good health and CMV-seronegative.

V and J are TRBV15 and TRBJ1-5, with D possibly matching TRBD1 (6 bases). The CDR3 consists of 14 residues. Germline lookup yields CDR1 LNHNV and CDR2 YYDKDF (reference sequence). Trimming pared 1 base from V and 3 bases from J, leaving 7 bases between. The CDR3 is CATSRGQDNQPQHF. The CDR3 nucleotides read TGTGCCACCAGCAGAGGACAGGACAATCAGCCCCAGCATTTT.

This clone was counted a single time. The rearrangement uses TRBV7-3 and TRBJ1-1, with 8 bases matching TRBD1. Trimming at V came to 6 bases and at J to 5 bases, leaving 11 bases not matched to a gene. Germline V gene sequence: CDR1 SGHTA, CDR2 FQGTGA. The CDR3 runs 15 residues. The CDR3 here is CASSSQGAPTTEAFF. The CDR3 nucleotides read TGTGCCAGCAGTTCCCAGGGGGCACCTACGACTGAAGCTTTCTTT.

CDR3 DNA sequence: TGTGCCATCAGTGAGTCGTGGGAGGCTAATGAAAAACTGTTTTTT. Protein sequence: CAISESWEANEKLFF. The chain combines TRBV10-3 with TRBJ1-4; D is unclear. The CDR3 covers 15 residues. Between the trimmed V and J ends, which lost 0 bases and 3 bases, there was a span of 8 bases. CDR1 ENHRY and CDR2 SYGVKD come from the germline V gene.

The chain links TRBV11-2 to TRBJ1-1; possibly TRBD1 for D (5 bases). Per the germline V gene, CDR1 is SGHAT and CDR2 is FQNNGV. Trimming took off 4 bases at V and 2 bases at J, with 14 bases between the two ends. CDR3 length: 15 amino acids. The CDR3 protein is CASSYLPGLNTEAFF. The CDR3 coding sequence is TGTGCCAGCAGCTACTTACCGGGACTAAACACTGAAGCTTTCTTT.

V and J are TRBV6-1 and TRBJ1-1; 7 bases match TRBD1. J lost 6 bases, V lost 4 bases, and 17 bases had no gene match. The CDR3 spans 17 residues. Looked up from germline, CDR1 is MNHNS and CDR2 is SASEGT. The chain's CDR3 is CASSVVRRGPPVAEAFF. CDR3 DNA sequence: TGTGCCAGCAGTGTGGTACGGAGGGGGCCCCCGGTCGCTGAAGCTTTCTTT.

This clone has just one count. The gene calls are TRBV19 and TRBJ1-5; perhaps TRBD1 as D (5 bases). Trimming removed 5 bases from V and 3 bases from J, with 14 bases in between. CDR3 size: 15 residues. Germline V gene lookup returns CDR1 LNHDA and CDR2 SQIVND (reference sequence). For the CDR3, the DNA is TGTGCCAGTAGTGCGAGAGACAGACCCAATCAGCCCCAGCATTTT. This translates into CASSARDRPNQPQHF.

The gene calls are TRBV19 and TRBJ1-5, with D perhaps matching TRBD1 (6 bases). The V end lost 3 bases, the J end lost 6 bases, and 15 bases lay between the germline ends. Germline V gives CDR1 LNHDA, CDR2 SQIVND (reference sequence). The CDR3 is made up of 15 amino acids. The CDR3 loop reads CASSMGRGLVQPQHF. The CDR3 nucleotides are TGTGCCAGTAGTATGGGAAGGGGGTTAGTTCAGCCCCAGCATTTT.

This sequence joins TRBV9 and TRBJ1-1, with D hard to call. Trimming removed 2 bases at V and 1 base at J, with 12 bases between. CDR1 and CDR2 from the germline V gene are SGDLS and YYNGEE. The CDR3 spans 15 residues. CDR3 in DNA: TGTGCCAGCAGCGTTCCCCCCGGTCCGAACACTGAAGCTTTCTTT. This gives the protein CASSVPPGPNTEAFF. Full variable domain (rest looked up from reference TRBV9 and TRBJ1-1): DSGVTQTPKHLITATGQRVTLRCSPRSGDLSVYWYQQSLDQGLQFLIQYYNGEERAKGNILERFSAQQFPDLHSELNLSSLELGDSALYFCASSVPPGPNTEAFFGQGTRLTVV.

The V gene is TRBV6-4, the J gene TRBJ2-1, with 10 nucleotides matching TRBD2. The CDR3 spans 17 residues. From germline, CDR1 is MRHNA and CDR2 SNTAGT. J gave up 4 bases and V 0 bases, and 6 bases lay outside the gene matches. CDR3 in amino acids: CASSDSGGAGGYNEQFF. Written as DNA, the CDR3 is TGTGCCAGCAGTGACTCCGGGGGAGCGGGGGGGTACAATGAGCAGTTCTTC.